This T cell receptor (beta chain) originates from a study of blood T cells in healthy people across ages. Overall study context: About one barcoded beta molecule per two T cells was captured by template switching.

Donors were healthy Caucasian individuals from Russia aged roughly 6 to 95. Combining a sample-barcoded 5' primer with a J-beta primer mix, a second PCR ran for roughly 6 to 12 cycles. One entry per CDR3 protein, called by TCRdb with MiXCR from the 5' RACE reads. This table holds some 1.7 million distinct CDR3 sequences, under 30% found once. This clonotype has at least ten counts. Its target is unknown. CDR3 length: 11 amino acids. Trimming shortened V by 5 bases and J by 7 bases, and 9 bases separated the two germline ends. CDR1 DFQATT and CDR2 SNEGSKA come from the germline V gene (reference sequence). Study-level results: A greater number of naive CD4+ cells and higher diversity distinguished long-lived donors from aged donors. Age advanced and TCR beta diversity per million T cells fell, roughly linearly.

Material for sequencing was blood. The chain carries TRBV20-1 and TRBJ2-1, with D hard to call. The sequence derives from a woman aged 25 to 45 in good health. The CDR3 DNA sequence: TGCAGTGCTTCATTAGTAAATGAGCAGTTCTTC. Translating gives CSASLVNEQFF.